This entry describes one TCR beta chain. The length of the CDR3 is 19 residues. J was trimmed by 6 bases and V by 1 base; bases with no gene match: 16. Germline V gene data show CDR1 as KGHDR and CDR2 as SFDVKD. This sample is drawn from a study of blood T cell repertoires in COVID-19. TCRdb keeps only in-frame clones here, not all; method: immunoSEQ multiplex PCR. This repertoire shows around 300,000 clones, 70% to 90% found once; its top ten account for roughly 6.3%. The chain has TRBV24-1 and TRBJ2-2, with 7 bases that match TRBD2. Sequenced input: peripheral blood. This clonotype was sampled from a woman between 50 and 59 years old with COVID-19, enrolled during active disease. This CDR3 reads CATSDFVSSGGGKAGELFF. In DNA form, the CDR3 reads TGTGCCACCAGTGATTTCGTATCCTCGGGAGGAGGGAAGGCCGGGGAGCTGTTTTTT.